This T cell receptor beta chain was sequenced during a study of blood T cell repertoires in COVID-19. Study as a whole: COVID-19 samples collected from the United States, Italy and Spain covered acute and convalescent phases.

This CDR3 has 12 amino acids. CDR1 is GTSNPN and CDR2 is SVGIG in the germline V gene (reference sequence). V dropped 3 bases and J dropped 8; count of bases not matched to a gene: 4. Original analysis: Reference gene primers were amplified, and this amplification served to estimate nucleated cell counts. Clones were sequenced by immunoSEQ multiplex PCR, and TCRdb holds only the in-frame ones, with some missing. V and J calls plus clone size are reproduced from that table; the DNA served to infer D and trimming. Of some 150,000 clones listed, roughly 87% were seen once; the top ten hold about 8%. This receptor was taken from a woman aged 70-85 years with acute or convalescent COVID-19. V gene TRBV30 combines with J gene TRBJ2-1; 7 bases align to TRBD2. Sequenced input: peripheral blood. CDR3 DNA: TGTGCCTGGAGACTAGCGAGGGATGAGCAGTTCTTC. Its translation: CAWRLARDEQFF.